The present TCR beta chain was sequenced within a study of identical twins. As to this clonotype: Its antigen is still unknown.

General study points: Models underpredicted monozygotic twin sharing of out-of-frame TCR alpha.

CDR3 length: 15 amino acids. V lost 3 bases, J lost 1 base, and 10 bases lay in between. Template switching added a universal primer site; cDNA carried unique molecular identifiers. TCRdb reprocessed the 5' RACE reads via MiXCR and lists one record per CDR3 protein. The sample contains about 550,000 distinct CDR3 sequences, more than 20% of which appear only once. The same specimen was also included in a second study, on yellow fever vaccine responses in identical twins.

The gene calls are TRBV12-3 or TRBV12-4 and TRBJ1-5; D unclear. This sequence originates from a woman between 18 and 29 years old in good health. Specimen: CD4+ T cells sorted from blood. The CDR3: CASSLDRLSNQPQHF. CDR3 DNA sequence: TGTGCCAGCAGTTTGGACCGCTTGAGCAATCAGCCCCAGCATTTT.